These 25 T cell receptor beta chains were sequenced from one sample in a study of cytomegalovirus exposure and HLA in healthy donors (dated by TCRdb to about 2017). Library generation was performed with the immunoSEQ multiplex PCR assay. The multiplex PCR relied on a mix of 60 forward primers for TCR Vbeta segments and 13 reverse primers for TCR Jbeta segments. This is the immuneACCESS table as TCRdb keeps it, with only in-frame sequences that have V and J called. A part of the clones is gone; compared with another copy, unresolved V genes explain less than half, and the rest is unexplained. The sample has 100,000 or so clones on record, around 76% of them singletons. Roughly an eighth of the sample is held by the ten biggest clonotypes. Sequencing input: PBMCs. The receptors here all came from a woman aged 40 to 55 in good health and CMV-seropositive.

The CDR3 bases are TGTGCCTGGAGTTCCCCCTTAGGAGCCTCCTATAATTCACCCCTCCACTTT. This translates into CAWSSPLGASYNSPLHF. The rearrangement links TRBV30 to TRBJ1-6; no definite D call. CDR1 is GTSNPN and CDR2 is SVGIG in the germline V gene (reference sequence). The CDR3 runs to 17 residues. V was shortened by 2 bases and J by 0 bases, with 14 bases between the two germline ends.

The chain combines TRBV2 with TRBJ2-5; D not resolved. With 7 bases removed from V and 2 bases from J, the gap between germline ends came to 17 bases. The CDR3 runs 15 residues. Germline V gene data show CDR1 as SNHLY and CDR2 as FYNNEI. DNA for the CDR3: TGTGCCAGCAAGAGGATTAACCCCCGACAAGAGACCCAGTACTTC. Encoded protein: CASKRINPRQETQYF.

The V and J genes are TRBV6-6 and TRBJ2-2; 11 nucleotides match TRBD2. The CDR3 runs to 16 residues. The trim removed 7 bases at V and 7 bases at J, leaving 11 bases unmatched. Germline CDR1 MNHNY, CDR2 SVGAGI (reference sequence). The CDR3 DNA reads TGTGCCAGCACCATCTTTAGCGGGGGGGCCGTCGGGGAGCTGTTTTTT. It encodes CASTIFSGGAVGELFF.

This clone was counted between two and nine times. V gene TRBV2 combines with J gene TRBJ2-3, with 14 positions matching TRBD2. The V gene end was trimmed by 6 bases and the J gene end by 4 bases; junction bases not matched to a gene: 6. The CDR3 runs 16 residues. CDR1 is SNHLY, CDR2 FYNNEI, per germline. The CDR3 bases are TGTGCCAGCAGGGATGGACTAGCGGGGGGCGCAGATACGCAGTATTTT. Its translation is CASRDGLAGGADTQYF.

The rearrangement links TRBV7-2 to TRBJ1-5, with 10 bases identical to TRBD1. CDR1 SGHTA and CDR2 FQGNSA come from the germline V gene. V dropped 5 bases and J dropped 5; count of bases not matched to a gene: 6. The CDR3 spans 15 residues. CDR3: CASSTLTGGHQPQHF. The DNA for the CDR3 is TGTGCCAGCAGCACTCTGACAGGGGGCCATCAGCCCCAGCATTTT.

This rearrangement joins TRBV2 to TRBJ1-1; 7 nucleotides agree with TRBD1. The CDR3 loop spans 14 amino acids. Germline lookup yields CDR1 SNHLY and CDR2 FYNNEI. Trimming removed 6 bases from V and 1 base from J; junction bases left unmatched: 5. CDR3 DNA: TGTGCCAGCAGGTCACAGGGGCGGAACACTGAAGCTTTCTTT. This encodes CASRSQGRNTEAFF. Combining the CDR3 with reference TRBV2 and TRBJ1-1 gives the whole variable domain EPEVTQTPSHQVTQMGQEVILRCVPISNHLYFYWYRQILGQKVEFLVSFYNNEISEKSEIFDDQFSVERPDGSNFTLKIRSTKLEDSAMYFCASRSQGRNTEAFFGQGTRLTVV.

The chain recombines TRBV5-1 with TRBJ2-5; a possible D gene is TRBD2 (6 bases). The V gene lost 1 base and the J gene lost 5 bases, with 9 bases spanning the gap. The CDR3 consists of 13 residues. Germline V gives CDR1 SGHRS, CDR2 YFSETQ. The CDR3 DNA sequence: TGCGCCAGCAGCTTGTCGGGGGAGGAGACCCAGTACTTC. Translated, it gives CASSLSGEETQYF.

The chain combines TRBV5-4 with TRBJ2-7; D ambiguous. This CDR3 has 13 amino acids. Germline V lookup: CDR1 SGHNT, CDR2 YYREEE (reference sequence). V lost 0 bases and J 3 bases, leaving 7 bases between the germline ends. CDR3 sequence (DNA): TGTGCCAGCAGCTTGGACCTAGGCTACGAGCAGTACTTC. As protein: CASSLDLGYEQYF.

A note on this clone: The sample has other DNA sequences that encode this CDR3 too. CDR3 DNA: TGCGCCAGCTCCCCCGGGGGGCCTGGAAACACCATATATTTT. It codes for CASSPGGPGNTIYF. The V gene is TRBV5-1, the J gene TRBJ1-3; D possibly corresponds to TRBD1 (6 bases). Trimming took off 7 bases at V and 2 bases at J, with 13 bases between the two ends. CDR3 length: 14 amino acids. The germline gives CDR1 SGHRS, CDR2 YFSETQ.

In its sample, this clone was seen once. The chain joins TRBV12-5 to TRBJ2-7; 10 bases align to TRBD1. V dropped 7 bases and J dropped 3; count of bases not matched to a gene: 6. This CDR3 is built from 14 residues. Germline assignment: CDR1 LGHNT and CDR2 FRNRAP. The CDR3 is CASARTGGFYEQYF. In DNA form, the CDR3 reads TGTGCTAGTGCCAGGACAGGGGGATTCTACGAGCAGTACTTC.

This clone was seen a few times. The chain has TRBV6-1 and TRBJ2-1, with TRBD2 as a possible D gene (6 bases). The germline gives CDR1 MNHNS, CDR2 SASEGT. The CDR3 contains 13 residues. The V and J ends lost 3 bases and 12 bases respectively, with 15 bases between them. The chain's CDR3 is CASSDWAGGLQFF. CDR3 coding DNA: TGTGCCAGCAGTGATTGGGCCGGGGGATTGCAGTTCTTC.

V and J are TRBV19 and TRBJ2-5; D possibly corresponds to TRBD2 (6 bases). Trimming cost V 3 bases and J 5 bases, with 10 bases left between them. The CDR3 loop spans 13 amino acids. The V gene's germline CDR1 is LNHDA and CDR2 SQIVND (reference sequence). The CDR3 loop reads CASSMAAGETQYF. The CDR3 nucleotides are TGTGCCAGTAGTATGGCGGCGGGGGAGACCCAGTACTTC.

The genes are TRBV2 and TRBJ2-2; the match to TRBD2 covers 11 bases. CDR1 SNHLY and CDR2 FYNNEI come from the germline V gene. The CDR3 spans 14 residues. Trimming cost V 6 bases and J 7 bases; bases outside gene matches: 4. DNA of the CDR3: TGTGCCAGCAGGCTAGCGGGGGGTATCGGGGAGCTGTTTTTT. It codes for CASRLAGGIGELFF. The full variable domain, in which reference TRBV2 and TRBJ2-2 provide the parts outside the CDR3, is EPEVTQTPSHQVTQMGQEVILRCVPISNHLYFYWYRQILGQKVEFLVSFYNNEISEKSEIFDDQFSVERPDGSNFTLKIRSTKLEDSAMYFCASRLAGGIGELFFGEGSRLTVL.

The chain recombines TRBV2 with TRBJ2-7; D call uncertain. This CDR3 contains 11 residues. Trimming took 9 bases from V and 3 from J, leaving 9 bases between them. CDR1 and CDR2 (germline): SNHLY, FYNNEI. CDR3 coding DNA: TGTGCCAGAAGACACGGCTACGAGCAGTACTTC. This gives the protein CARRHGYEQYF. Variable domain in full (rest from reference TRBV2 and TRBJ2-7): EPEVTQTPSHQVTQMGQEVILRCVPISNHLYFYWYRQILGQKVEFLVSFYNNEISEKSEIFDDQFSVERPDGSNFTLKIRSTKLEDSAMYFCARRHGYEQYFGPGTRLTVT.

This chain links TRBV5-1 with TRBJ2-7; TRBD2 agrees at 8 bases. The CDR3 contains 16 residues. Germline V gene sequence: CDR1 SGHRS, CDR2 YFSETQ. J was trimmed by 5 bases and V by 2 bases; bases with no gene match: 12. The chain's CDR3 is CASSFSLAGFANEQYF. The CDR3 region has the DNA TGCGCCAGCAGCTTCTCTCTAGCGGGCTTCGCTAACGAGCAGTACTTC.

In this sample, this clone turned up once. The chain uses TRBV6-1 and TRBJ2-7; D possibly corresponds to TRBD2 (5 bases). Per germline, CDR1 MNHNS and CDR2 SASEGT. The CDR3 runs 12 residues. Trimming took off 5 bases at V and 3 bases at J, with 8 bases between the two ends. This chain's CDR3 is CASSRDFYEQYF. CDR3 coding DNA: TGTGCCAGCAGTCGGGATTTCTACGAGCAGTACTTC.

The rearrangement links TRBV5-1 to TRBJ2-3; 8 bases line up with TRBD2. The CDR3 extends over 17 amino acids. V shed 4 bases, J shed 4 bases, and the junction held 14 bases outside the gene matches. The V gene's germline CDR1 is SGHRS and CDR2 YFSETQ. The CDR3 protein is CASSPGTRSSLADTQYF. Written as DNA, the CDR3 is TGCGCCAGCAGCCCAGGGACTAGGAGTTCCCTCGCAGATACGCAGTATTTT.

The chain combines TRBV5-4 with TRBJ2-2; D is undetermined. Germline V gives CDR1 SGHNT, CDR2 YYREEE (reference sequence). The CDR3 has 13 residues. V lost 0 bases and J lost 6, with 6 bases in between. CDR3 loop: CASSLDSAGELFF. CDR3 bases: TGTGCCAGCAGCTTGGACTCCGCCGGGGAGCTGTTTTTT.

The rearrangement uses TRBV11-2 and TRBJ1-1; 9 bases line up with TRBD1. V dropped 5 bases and J dropped 4; count of bases not matched to a gene: 8. Germline V gene sequence: CDR1 SGHAT, CDR2 FQNNGV. CDR3 size: 15 residues. The CDR3 reads CASSPRTGAITEAFF. In nucleotides, the CDR3 is TGTGCCAGCAGCCCCCGGACAGGGGCGATCACTGAAGCTTTCTTT.

This clone was observed once. The chain joins TRBV7-9 to TRBJ2-3, with D perhaps TRBD1 (5 bases). The CDR3 runs to 15 residues. Trimming stripped 3 bases from V and 5 bases from J, with 15 bases between. From germline, CDR1 is SEHNR and CDR2 FQNEAQ (reference sequence). The CDR3 DNA reads TGTGCCAGCAGCTTCAGAACAGGAAAGGGAGATACGCAGTATTTT. Its protein is CASSFRTGKGDTQYF.

V is TRBV5-4 and J is TRBJ1-2; 9 nucleotides agree with TRBD1. Germline V gene sequence: CDR1 SGHNT, CDR2 YYREEE (reference sequence). With 4 bases clipped from V and 0 bases from J, the junction kept 7 bases outside the gene matches. The CDR3 spans 16 residues. The CDR3 nucleotides are TGTGCCAGCAGCCCGGGACAGGGCTACTCTAACTATGGCTACACCTTC. Translated, it gives CASSPGQGYSNYGYTF.

This clone was observed a few times. The CDR3 DNA sequence: TGCGCCAGCAGCCAAGGGCGGGCCAGGGGGAACACTGAAGCTTTCTTT. The encoded protein is CASSQGRARGNTEAFF. The rearrangement joins TRBV4-1 to TRBJ1-1; weak D call: TRBD1 (6 bases). This CDR3 is 16 amino acids long. Looked up from germline, CDR1 is MGHRA and CDR2 is YSYEKL. V was clipped by 1 base and J by 1 base, with 13 bases between them.

In its sample, this clone was seen a few times. V is TRBV15 and J is TRBJ2-1; TRBD1 might be the D (7 bases). CDR1 and CDR2 (germline): LNHNV, YYDKDF (reference sequence). V was clipped by 5 bases and J by 7 bases, with 15 bases between them. The CDR3 totals 14 residues. CDR3 nucleotide sequence: TGTGCCACCAGCCGGCCAGGGGGGCGGAATGAGCAGTTCTTC. Translation: CATSRPGGRNEQFF. Looking up the rest from reference TRBV15 and TRBJ2-1 gives the full variable domain: DAMVIQNPRYQVTQFGKPVTLSCSQTLNHNVMYWYQQKSSQAPKLLFHYYDKDFNNEADTPDNFQSRRPNTSFCFLDIRSPGLGDTAMYLCATSRPGGRNEQFFGPGTRLTVL.

In DNA, the CDR3 is TGTGCCAGCAGCTTCCGACAGACTGAAGCTTTCTTT. This sequence encodes CASSFRQTEAFF. This chain joins TRBV5-8 and TRBJ1-1; D may be TRBD1 (5 bases). The CDR3 is 12 amino acids. CDR1 and CDR2 from the germline V gene are SGHTS and YDEGEE. V lost 2 bases and J 5 bases, leaving 7 bases between the germline ends.

This clone was found a few times. The genes are TRBV6-1 and TRBJ1-2; D may be TRBD1 (5 bases). There are 15 residues in the CDR3. Germline V gene lookup returns CDR1 MNHNS and CDR2 SASEGT. The V end was cut by 5 bases, the J end by 0 bases, with 13 bases between. The CDR3 DNA is TGTGCCAGCAGTCAATCCAGGGTTGCTAACTATGGCTACACCTTC. Its translation: CASSQSRVANYGYTF.